These 13 T cell receptor beta chains were all obtained from the same sample, sequenced in a study of beta chain features in type 1 diabetes. Reverse transcription of all isolated RNA meant that expressed TCRB transcripts were sequenced. TCRdb's table, derived via immunoSEQ multiplex PCR, lists solely in-frame clones and lacks some. The table records 200,000 to 250,000 clones, about 9.3% of them present only once. Sequences were obtained from naive CD4+ T cells from blood. Source of these receptors: a woman in her late teens or twenties in good health.

This clone came up a few times. The chain employs TRBV5-1 and TRBJ1-4; D perhaps matches TRBD1 (6 bases). V was trimmed by 2 bases and J by 8 bases, leaving 13 bases between them. The CDR3 extends over 14 amino acids. Germline values: CDR1 SGHRS, CDR2 YFSETQ. In nucleotides, the CDR3 is TGCGCCAGCAGCTTACAGGGAAGAGGGGAAAAACTGTTTTTT. Amino acids: CASSLQGRGEKLFF. The full variable domain, rest sourced from reference TRBV5-1 and TRBJ1-4, is KAGVTQTPRYLIKTRGQQVTLSCSPISGHRSVSWYQQTPGQGLQFLFEYFSETQRNKGNFPGRFSGRQFSNSRSEMNVSTLELGDSALYLCASSLQGRGEKLFFGSGTQLSVL.

This clone was observed a few times. The chain has TRBV7-3 and TRBJ2-2, with D possibly matching TRBD2 (6 bases). Germline lookup yields CDR1 SGHTA and CDR2 FQGTGA. Trimming took off 6 bases at V and 5 bases at J, with 16 bases between the two ends. The CDR3 loop spans 15 amino acids. The CDR3 DNA follows: TGTGCCAGCAGATCCGGGACTCATCAAACCGGGGAGCTGTTTTTT. This translates into CASRSGTHQTGELFF.

The V and J genes are TRBV30 and TRBJ1-1; D gene uncertain. V was cut by 3 bases and J by 7 bases, with 12 bases left in between. The germline gives CDR1 GTSNPN, CDR2 SVGIG (reference sequence). The CDR3 is made up of 12 amino acids. The chain's CDR3 is CAWRAGRFEAFF. As DNA, the CDR3 is TGTGCCTGGAGGGCAGGTCGATTTGAAGCTTTCTTT. Full variable domain (missing parts from reference TRBV30 and TRBJ1-1): SQTIHQWPATLVQPVGSPLSLECTVEGTSNPNLYWYRQAAGRGLQLLFYSVGIGQISSEVPQNLSASRPQDRQFILSSKKLLLSDSGFYLCAWRAGRFEAFFGQGTRLTVV.

The chain links TRBV5-5 to TRBJ1-2; the match to TRBD1 covers 9 bases. Germline values: CDR1 SGHKS, CDR2 YYEKEE (reference sequence). The CDR3 spans 12 residues. Germline trimming cut 4 bases from V and 8 bases from J; bases unmatched to any gene: 3. The CDR3 sequence is CASSIGQGGYTF. CDR3 DNA: TGTGCCAGCAGCATAGGACAGGGGGGCTACACCTTC.

The chain combines TRBV2 with TRBJ2-5, with a possible D match to TRBD1 (6 bases). Trimming pared 1 base from V and 2 bases from J, leaving 8 bases between. Germline CDR1 SNHLY, CDR2 FYNNEI. This CDR3 is built from 14 residues. CDR3: CASSEGGQQETQYF. The DNA for the CDR3 is TGTGCCAGCAGTGAAGGCGGACAGCAAGAGACCCAGTACTTC.

Turning to this clone: This sample includes further DNA sequences coding for the same CDR3. The J gene is TRBJ2-7, the V gene TRBV5-1, with TRBD2 identical over 7 bases. The V gene end was trimmed by 4 bases and the J gene end by 1 base; junction bases not matched to a gene: 5. The germline gives CDR1 SGHRS, CDR2 YFSETQ. The CDR3 is 14 amino acids. The CDR3, as DNA: TGCGCCAGCAGCCCGTCGGGGGGTTCCTACGAGCAGTACTTC. Translation: CASSPSGGSYEQYF.

V and J are TRBV5-1 and TRBJ2-2; 7 bases map to TRBD1. This CDR3 is built from 15 residues. Germline CDR1 reads SGHRS; CDR2 reads YFSETQ. Losses at the gene ends were 3 bases for V and 2 bases for J; bases not matched to a gene: 4. CDR3 DNA: TGCGCCAGCAGCTATGGACAGGACAACACCGGGGAGCTGTTTTTT. Its translation is CASSYGQDNTGELFF. Full variable domain (outside the CDR3, taken from reference TRBV5-1 and TRBJ2-2): KAGVTQTPRYLIKTRGQQVTLSCSPISGHRSVSWYQQTPGQGLQFLFEYFSETQRNKGNFPGRFSGRQFSNSRSEMNVSTLELGDSALYLCASSYGQDNTGELFFGEGSRLTVL.

A note on this clone: Being one base from a much bigger clone, this may be a read error. The CDR3 reads CASSLQETQYF. The DNA for the CDR3 is TGTGCCAGCAGCCTTCAAGAGACCCAGTACTTC. The rearrangement links TRBV6-1 to TRBJ2-5; D remains unclear. The CDR3 sequence is 11 residues long. Germline CDR1 and CDR2: MNHNS and SASEGT. Trimming pared 6 bases from V and 2 bases from J, leaving 4 bases between.

This clone showed up just a few times. V is TRBV27 and J is TRBJ2-1; the match to TRBD2 covers 13 bases. CDR1 and CDR2 (germline): MNHEY, SMNVEV (reference sequence). The CDR3 totals 17 residues. The ends lost 5 bases at V and 4 bases at J; junction bases unmatched: 8. The CDR3 bases are TGTGCCAGCAGTGATACACGGGGACTAGCGGGATACAATGAGCAGTTCTTC. Its protein product is CASSDTRGLAGYNEQFF.

The chain employs TRBV5-1 and TRBJ1-2; D gene unclear. The germline V gene encodes CDR1 SGHRS and CDR2 YFSETQ. Deletions cut 0 bases from V and 6 bases from J, with 6 bases between. The CDR3 is 12 residues long. CDR3: CASSLVRDGYTF. The CDR3, as DNA: TGCGCCAGCAGCTTGGTCCGGGATGGCTACACCTTC.

J is TRBJ1-6 and V is TRBV27; TRBD1 is a possible D gene (5 bases). CDR3 length equals 13 residues. Germline CDR1 is MNHEY and CDR2 is SMNVEV (reference sequence). V lost 4 bases and J lost 7, with 8 bases in between. CDR3 in DNA: TGTGCCAGCAGTTACGACAGAAATTCACCCCTCCACTTT. It codes for CASSYDRNSPLHF.

This clone was seen more than once but under ten times. A junction end diverges from the germline sequence, so it may reflect a read error. V usage is TRBV5-1 and J usage is TRBJ2-1; 8 nucleotides line up with TRBD1. Germline V gene data show CDR1 as SGHRS and CDR2 as YFSETQ. The CDR3 length is 13 residues. CDR3 sequence (DNA): TGCGCCAGCGAGAATGACAGGGGCAATGGGCAGTTCTTC. Protein sequence: CASENDRGNGQFF.

This clone was recorded many times. This specimen includes other DNA sequences encoding the same CDR3. This sequence joins TRBV30 and TRBJ2-7; D not resolved. The CDR3 is 11 residues long. V was shortened by 0 bases and J by 4 bases, with 4 bases between the two germline ends. Germline-derived CDR1 and CDR2 are GTSNPN and SVGIG (reference sequence). The CDR3: CAWSVLYEQYF. The CDR3 bases are TGTGCCTGGAGTGTACTGTACGAGCAGTACTTC.